The 9 T cell receptor beta chains below were found in one sample sequenced in a study of T cell repertoires in cytomegalovirus infection. TCRdb redid the calling of the reads with MiXCR, one entry per CDR3 protein. The sample contains some 920,000 distinct CDR3 sequences, roughly 31% of which appear only once. The antigens of these receptors remain unknown. The sequences come from cultured CD8+ T cells from PBMCs, collected from culture after CMV antigen stimulation. The receptors shown here come from a human donor in good health (CMV status not recorded). Some clones in this sample may be carry-over from other donors' samples.

There are a few counts of this clonotype. The chain joins TRBV7-9 to TRBJ2-5, with TRBD2 identical over 7 bases. Germline V gives CDR1 SEHNR, CDR2 FQNEAQ (reference sequence). The CDR3 spans 16 residues. Unmatched junction bases numbered 11, after V lost 2 bases and J lost 5 bases. The CDR3 spells CASSLSGREYIETQYF. The CDR3 bases are TGTGCCAGCAGCTTATCGGGGAGGGAGTACATTGAGACCCAGTACTTC. Full variable domain (rest looked up from reference TRBV7-9 and TRBJ2-5): DTGVSQNPRHKITKRGQNVTFRCDPISEHNRLYWYRQTLGQGPEFLTYFQNEAQLEKSRLLSDRFSAERPKGSFSTLEIQRTEQGDSAMYLCASSLSGREYIETQYFGPGTRLLVL.

The chain is built from TRBV15 and TRBJ2-1; 9 positions match TRBD1. Germline CDR1 reads LNHNV; CDR2 reads YYDKDF (reference sequence). The CDR3 is 17 amino acids. With 5 bases clipped from V and 8 bases from J, the junction kept 16 bases outside the gene matches. The CDR3 here is CATSPPGGQGRIDEQFF. The CDR3 DNA is TGTGCCACCAGCCCTCCAGGGGGACAGGGTAGAATCGATGAGCAGTTCTTC.

The rearrangement uses TRBV6-5 and TRBJ1-4; possible D gene TRBD1, 5 bases. V shed 6 bases and J shed 7 bases, with 18 bases lying between them. CDR1 and CDR2 from the germline V gene are MNHEY and SVGAGI. The CDR3 spans 15 residues. The DNA for the CDR3 is TGTGCCAGCAGGCGTTCTCCACGCGGGGGTGAAAAACTGTTTTTT. Its protein is CASRRSPRGGEKLFF.

The V gene is TRBV7-9, the J gene TRBJ1-4; maybe TRBD1 (5 bases). The V and J ends lost 1 base and 7 bases respectively, with 10 bases between them. Germline lookup yields CDR1 SEHNR and CDR2 FQNEAQ (reference sequence). The CDR3 runs 14 residues. The CDR3 loop is CASSLDKDIEKLFF. The CDR3 nucleotides are TGTGCCAGCAGCTTAGACAAGGACATTGAAAAACTGTTTTTT.

This clonotype was counted a few times. The chain uses TRBV19 and TRBJ1-1, with TRBD1 matching 8 bases. With V trimmed by 10 bases and J by 6 bases, 10 bases remained unmatched. The V gene's germline CDR1 is LNHDA and CDR2 SQIVND (reference sequence). The CDR3 sequence is 13 residues long. CDR3 loop: CATSGQGASEAFF. The CDR3 nucleotides are TGTGCCACCTCAGGGCAGGGGGCTTCTGAAGCTTTCTTT.

This clonotype was counted only a few times. This sequence joins TRBV4-1 and TRBJ1-1; no firm D call. The CDR3 is 20 residues long. Germline V gene sequence: CDR1 MGHRA, CDR2 YSYEKL. V lost 3 bases and J 8 bases, leaving 34 bases between the germline ends. CDR3 nucleotide sequence: TGCGCCAGCAGCCATCCGCCCACCGGGAAGCAGGTGACTGCTATTTGGGAAGCTTTCTTT. It is translated as CASSHPPTGKQVTAIWEAFF.

The rearrangement links TRBV6-2 or TRBV6-3 to TRBJ2-7, with a weak D call TRBD2 (5 bases). V shed 3 bases and J shed 3 bases, with 12 bases lying between them. In germline, CDR1 is MNHEY, CDR2 SVGEGT. The CDR3 contains 14 residues. This CDR3 reads CASSYRVGGYEQYV. For the CDR3, the DNA is TGTGCCAGCAGTTATAGAGTCGGAGGCTACGAGCAGTACGTC.

The chain carries TRBV12-3 or TRBV12-4 and TRBJ2-2; TRBD2 matches 10 bases. J lost 6 bases, V lost 7 bases, and 11 bases had no gene match. This CDR3 is built from 16 residues. CDR3 DNA sequence: TGTGCCAGCATCCAGCGGGGGGGGCTCTGGGCCGGGGAGCTGTTTTTT. Translation gives CASIQRGGLWAGELFF.

This clonotype was detected a few times. V and J are TRBV6-5 and TRBJ2-5; 8 bases line up with TRBD2. The CDR3 is 16 amino acids. V lost 3 bases to trimming and J lost 0 bases; unmatched junction nucleotides: 6. From germline, CDR1 is MNHEY and CDR2 SVGAGI. CDR3 protein: CASSYGTSGNQETQYF. The CDR3 nucleotides are TGTGCCAGCAGTTATGGAACTAGCGGTAACCAAGAGACCCAGTACTTC.